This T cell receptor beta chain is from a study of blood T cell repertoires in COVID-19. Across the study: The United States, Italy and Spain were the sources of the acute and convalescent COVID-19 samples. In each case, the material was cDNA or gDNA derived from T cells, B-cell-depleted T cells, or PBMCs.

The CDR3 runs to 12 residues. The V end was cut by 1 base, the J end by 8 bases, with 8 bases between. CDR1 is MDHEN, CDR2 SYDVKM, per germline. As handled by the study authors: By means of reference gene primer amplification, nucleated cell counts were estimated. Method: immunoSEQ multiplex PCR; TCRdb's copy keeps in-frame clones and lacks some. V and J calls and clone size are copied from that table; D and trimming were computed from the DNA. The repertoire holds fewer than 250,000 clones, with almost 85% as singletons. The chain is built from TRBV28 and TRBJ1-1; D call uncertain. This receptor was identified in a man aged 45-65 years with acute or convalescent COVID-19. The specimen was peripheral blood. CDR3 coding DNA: TGTGCCAGCAGTTTATTAAGAGGGGAAGCTTTCTTT. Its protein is CASSLLRGEAFF.